This T cell receptor beta chain was captured by sequencing in a study of shared T cell receptors in the human thymus. Trimming cost V 2 bases and J 0 bases; bases outside gene matches: 7. This CDR3 has 19 amino acids. Germline CDR1 and CDR2: SGDLS and YYNGEE. Clones were read by immunoSEQ multiplex PCR, and TCRdb kept only the in-frame ones, dropping some. The repertoire includes about 500,000 clones, about 84% of them detected once, and 0.01% to 0.015% sits in the top ten. These same data were also listed under a study on human thymus T cells. That source reports: Thymus pieces cut out during corrective heart surgery were the tissue that was used.

The sequence derives from a boy under two years old with a congenital heart defect. The sequencing input was thymocytes. This chain joins TRBV9 and TRBJ2-2; 13 nucleotides match TRBD2. The CDR3 coding sequence is TGTGCCAGCAGCGTTTCCGGGACTAGCGGGACTTCGAACACCGGGGAGCTGTTTTTT. Residues: CASSVSGTSGTSNTGELFF.